This T cell receptor (beta chain) was retrieved from a study of blood T cell repertoires in COVID-19. Background on the study: PBMCs, B-cell-depleted T cells, or T cells were the source of the cDNA or gDNA that made up the material.

Assay used: immunoSEQ multiplex PCR; TCRdb lists only in-frame clones, some missing. The sample consists of about 150,000 clones, 86% of them appearing once. Germline loops: CDR1 MNHEY, CDR2 SVGAGI. CDR3 length equals 15 residues. The ends lost 7 bases at V and 2 bases at J; junction bases unmatched: 11. What was sequenced was peripheral blood. This chain uses TRBV6-5 with TRBJ2-7; TRBD2 agrees at 7 bases. This TCR was recovered from a man between 70 and 80 years old with acute or convalescent COVID-19. In DNA form, the CDR3 reads TGTGCCAGCAAGTTGGGAGGGACTCTCCCCTACGAGCAGTACTTC. Amino acid sequence: CASKLGGTLPYEQYF.